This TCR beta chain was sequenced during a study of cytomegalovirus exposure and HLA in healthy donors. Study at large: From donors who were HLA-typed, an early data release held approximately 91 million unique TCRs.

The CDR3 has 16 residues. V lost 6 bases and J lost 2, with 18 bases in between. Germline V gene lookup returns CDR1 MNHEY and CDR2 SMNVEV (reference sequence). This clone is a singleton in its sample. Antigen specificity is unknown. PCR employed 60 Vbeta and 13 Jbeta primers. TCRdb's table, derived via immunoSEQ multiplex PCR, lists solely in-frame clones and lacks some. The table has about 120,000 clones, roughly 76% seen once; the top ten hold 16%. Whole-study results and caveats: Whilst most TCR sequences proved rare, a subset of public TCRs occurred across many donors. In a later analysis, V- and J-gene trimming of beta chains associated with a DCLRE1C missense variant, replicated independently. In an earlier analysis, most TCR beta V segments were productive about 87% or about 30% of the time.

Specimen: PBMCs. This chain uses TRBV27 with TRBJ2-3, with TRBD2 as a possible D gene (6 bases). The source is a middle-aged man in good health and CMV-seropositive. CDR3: CASSPRGEAPTDTQYF. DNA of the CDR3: TGTGCCAGCAGCCCCCGCGGGGAGGCTCCCACAGATACGCAGTATTTT.